A selection of T cell receptor beta chains follows, all from one sample in a study of blood T cells in healthy people across ages. From the 5' RACE reads, TCRdb called clonotypes with MiXCR, one entry per CDR3 protein. The table includes about 510,000 distinct CDR3 sequences, roughly a quarter detected once. The sample was also linked to a second study, of T cells of mothers and their children.

Sequencing was performed on blood. The source of these receptors is a boy aged 2 to 9 in good health. CDR3s include the opening cysteine and the closing phenylalanine or tryptophan. D genes are given only for firm matches. Clone size appears in some rows only: once, few, many, or a class for an expanded clone.

d_call j_call clone_size v_call cdr3_aa cdr3_nt
TRBD2 TRBJ2-7 - TRBV7-6 CASSLVRLTSGSYHEQYF TGTGCCAGCAGCTTAGTCCGATTGACTAGCGGGAGTTACCACGAGCAGTACTTC
- TRBJ1-2 - TRBV12-5 CASGSPQGPTIKANYGYTF TGTGCTAGTGGTTCCCCACAGGGTCCTACTATAAAAGCTAACTATGGCTACACCTTC
- TRBJ1-6 - TRBV3-1 CASSQGRPRYNSPLHF TGTGCCAGCAGCCAAGGAAGGCCCCGCTATAATTCACCCCTCCACTTT
- TRBJ2-7 - TRBV4-3 CASSQVPSPLYEQYF TGCGCCAGCAGCCAAGTTCCTAGTCCCCTCTACGAGCAGTACTTC
TRBD1 TRBJ1-2 few TRBV29-1 CSALDRGLAYGYTF TGCAGCGCCCTGGACAGGGGGCTGGCCTATGGCTACACCTTC
- TRBJ1-1 few TRBV12-3/TRBV12-4 CASSLARTGGSTEAFF TGTGCCAGCAGTTTAGCGCGAACGGGTGGAAGCACTGAAGCTTTCTTT
- TRBJ2-1 - TRBV29-1 CSVEGPLFGNEQFF TGCAGCGTTGAAGGCCCCCTTTTCGGCAATGAGCAGTTCTTC
- TRBJ1-2 - TRBV7-2 CASSLAAEIYGYTF TGTGCCAGCAGCTTAGCGGCAGAAATTTATGGCTACACCTTC
- TRBJ2-4 many TRBV21-1 CASSKAKNIQYF TGTGCCAGCAGCAAAGCCAAAAACATTCAGTACTTC
- TRBJ2-3 - TRBV10-3 CASSEARGPTDTQYF TGTGCCAGCAGTGAAGCGAGGGGCCCCACAGATACGCAGTATTTT
TRBD2 TRBJ2-3 - TRBV6-2/TRBV6-3 CAVQPSTAGSTDTQYF TGTGCCGTCCAACCCTCTACAGCGGGGAGCACAGATACGCAGTATTTT
TRBD1 TRBJ1-4 few TRBV9 CASSRTGGEKLFF TGTGCCAGCAGTCGGACAGGAGGTGAAAAACTGTTTTTT
- TRBJ2-5 - TRBV7-8 CASNSLGGPRGRETQYF TGTGCCAGCAACTCGCTGGGGGGCCCCAGAGGGAGAGAGACCCAGTACTTC
TRBD1 TRBJ2-1 - TRBV9 CASSVDMIGQGFHEQFF TGTGCCAGCAGCGTAGACATGATAGGACAGGGTTTCCATGAGCAGTTCTTC
- TRBJ2-5 few TRBV6-5 CASSFFDRQETQYF TGTGCCAGCAGTTTCTTCGACAGACAAGAGACCCAGTACTTC
TRBD1 TRBJ1-2 - TRBV6-1 CASSEAGQGARGYTF TGTGCCAGCAGTGAAGCGGGGCAGGGGGCGCGTGGCTACACCTTC
- TRBJ1-2 - TRBV4-3 CASSQDRGANYGYTF TGCGCCAGCAGCCAAGATCGGGGGGCAAACTATGGCTACACCTTC
TRBD2 TRBJ2-1 few TRBV7-9 CASSTGLAASNEQFF TGTGCCAGCAGCACGGGACTAGCGGCATCCAATGAGCAGTTCTTC
TRBD2 TRBJ2-1 - TRBV19 CASSDGTSGSREQFF TGTGCCAGTAGTGACGGGACTAGCGGGAGTCGTGAGCAGTTCTTC
TRBD2 TRBJ2-7 - TRBV12-3/TRBV12-4 CASSRLRELEQYF TGTGCCAGCAGTCGCCTGCGGGAGCTCGAGCAGTACTTC
TRBD1 TRBJ2-5 few TRBV2 CASSDVLGGRETQYF TGTGCCAGCAGTGATGTTTTAGGGGGCCGGGAGACCCAGTACTTC
- TRBJ1-3 - TRBV12-3/TRBV12-4 CASSFLSGNTIYF TGTGCCAGCAGTTTCCTCTCTGGAAACACCATATATTTT
- TRBJ2-1 few TRBV9 CASSVGAGLLEEQFF TGTGCCAGCAGCGTAGGTGCGGGCCTTTTGGAGGAGCAGTTCTTC
- TRBJ2-2 few TRBV20-1 CSARDPGGAGELFF TGCAGTGCTAGAGATCCGGGGGGCGCCGGGGAGCTGTTTTTT
- TRBJ2-5 few TRBV11-2 CASSSMDGGHGAQYF TGTGCCAGCAGCTCCATGGACGGGGGTCACGGGGCCCAGTACTTC
TRBD2 TRBJ2-1 few TRBV7-8 CASSLALWTSGTKRQPYNEQFF TGTGCCAGCAGCTTAGCGCTCTGGACTAGCGGGACTAAACGTCAACCCTACAATGAGCAGTTCTTC
- TRBJ1-2 - TRBV20-1 CSARGGGQSFGYTF TGCAGTGCCCGAGGGGGGGGGCAATCATTCGGCTACACCTTC
- TRBJ2-5 few TRBV20-1 CSYAVPPQYF TGCAGCTACGCAGTCCCTCCCCAGTACTTC
- TRBJ1-2 few TRBV4-3 CASSPRAAHGYTF TGCGCCAGCAGCCCTAGGGCAGCCCATGGCTACACCTTC
TRBD2 TRBJ2-7 - TRBV2 CASKVVTSGPSYEQYF TGTGCCAGCAAAGTGGTGACTAGCGGGCCCTCCTACGAGCAGTACTTC
TRBD2 TRBJ2-2 many TRBV12-3/TRBV12-4 CASTLAGGNTGELFF TGTGCCAGCACCTTAGCGGGAGGAAACACCGGGGAGCTGTTTTTT
TRBD2 TRBJ2-5 few TRBV7-9 CASSRGGALIQETQYF TGTGCCAGCAGCCGCGGGGGGGCCTTGATTCAAGAGACCCAGTACTTC
- TRBJ1-1 - TRBV6-5 CASSSLGGYGTEAFF TGTGCCAGCAGTTCTCTAGGGGGTTACGGCACTGAAGCTTTCTTT
- TRBJ2-5 - TRBV9 CASSTSPLYQETQYF TGTGCCAGCAGCACGAGCCCTCTGTACCAAGAGACCCAGTACTTC
- TRBJ2-3 - TRBV9 CASSPGVWSSTDTQYF TGTGCCAGCAGCCCTGGGGTGTGGTCTAGCACAGATACGCAGTATTTT
- TRBJ2-2 - TRBV9 CASSHWDISTGELFF TGTGCCAGCAGCCACTGGGACATCTCCACCGGGGAGCTGTTTTTT
TRBD2 TRBJ2-1 - TRBV15 CATSIRDYANEQFF TGTGCCACCAGCATCCGGGACTATGCCAATGAGCAGTTCTTC
TRBD2 TRBJ2-7 - TRBV6-5 CASSLTGGRDEQYF TGTGCCAGCAGTCTTACGGGGGGACGAGACGAGCAGTACTTC
- TRBJ2-7 - TRBV4-2 CASSQENKEYRSYEQYF TGTGCCAGCAGCCAAGAGAACAAAGAATACCGCTCCTACGAGCAGTACTTC
TRBD1 TRBJ2-1 many TRBV18 CASSDNRGRVEQFF TGTGCCAGCTCCGATAACAGGGGGCGCGTTGAGCAGTTCTTC
- TRBJ2-7 - TRBV12-3/TRBV12-4 CASSFEYEQYF TGTGCCAGCAGTTTTGAATACGAGCAGTACTTC
- TRBJ2-1 - TRBV6-5 CASGYSYNEQFF TGTGCCAGCGGATACTCCTACAATGAGCAGTTCTTC
- TRBJ1-2 - TRBV29-1 CSASDANAFYGYTF TGCAGCGCCTCAGATGCCAACGCTTTCTATGGCTACACCTTC
TRBD1 TRBJ2-7 - TRBV7-9 CATRRQGASYEQYF TGTGCCACCAGAAGACAGGGGGCATCCTACGAGCAGTACTTC
TRBD1 TRBJ1-2 - TRBV25-1 CASRGTGSRSGNYGYTF TGTGCCAGCAGGGGGACAGGGTCGCGCTCGGGTAACTATGGCTACACCTTC
TRBD1 TRBJ2-3 - TRBV5-1 CASSGRTGPTDTQYF TGCGCCAGCAGCGGAAGGACAGGCCCCACAGATACGCAGTATTTT
TRBD2 TRBJ2-3 - TRBV5-1 CASSFRPGLAGADTQYF TGCGCCAGCAGCTTCCGACCGGGACTAGCGGGAGCGGATACGCAGTATTTT
- TRBJ2-5 many TRBV7-2 CASSFRRGEETQYF TGTGCCAGCAGCTTTCGACGGGGAGAGGAGACCCAGTACTTC
TRBD2 TRBJ2-1 - TRBV2 CASSGLLAGYNEQFF TGTGCCAGCAGTGGTTTGCTAGCGGGCTACAATGAGCAGTTCTTC
- TRBJ2-7 - TRBV5-1 CASSLEPQWEQYF TGCGCCAGCAGCTTGGAACCTCAATGGGAGCAGTACTTC
- TRBJ2-3 few TRBV20-1 CSAGTSHSTDTQYF TGCAGTGCTGGCACTAGCCACAGCACAGATACGCAGTATTTT
TRBD2 TRBJ2-2 - TRBV10-3 CAIQWTSGAMQNTGELFF TGTGCCATCCAATGGACTAGCGGGGCTATGCAGAACACCGGGGAGCTGTTTTTT